This T cell receptor (beta chain) appears in the sequencing data of a study of blood T cell repertoires in COVID-19. Across the study: Nucleic acid was either cDNA or gDNA, and it came from T cells, B-cell-depleted T cells, or PBMCs.

Methods used by the authors: Estimates of nucleated cell counts were drawn from the amplification of reference gene primers. Assay used: immunoSEQ multiplex PCR; TCRdb lists only in-frame clones, some missing. From that table come the V and J calls and clone size; the DNA was used to work out D and trimming. The sample consists of around 160,000 clones, approximately 91% of them appearing once. CDR3 length: 16 amino acids. Germline CDR1 reads LNHDA; CDR2 reads SQIVND (reference sequence). Germline trimming cut 4 bases from V and 3 bases from J; bases unmatched to any gene: 9. Input material: peripheral blood. The chain uses TRBV19 and TRBJ2-1; 7 nucleotides align to TRBD1. This sequence originates from a man between 18 and 35 years old with acute or convalescent COVID-19. CDR3 residues: CASSKSQGLGYNEQFF. The CDR3 nucleotides read TGTGCCAGTAGTAAATCACAGGGGTTGGGCTACAATGAGCAGTTCTTC.